These 9 T cell receptor beta chains were all obtained from the same sample, sequenced in a study of persistence of HIV-infected CD4 T cells. Their antigens are not known. This was the immunoSEQ version 4 assay in survey mode. Assay used: immunoSEQ multiplex PCR; TCRdb lists only in-frame clones, some missing. The sample records about 43,000 clones, 80% to 90% being singletons. Cells were stimulated nonspecifically with anti-CD3/anti-CD28 magnetic beads. Sorting selected CD4+ T cells upregulating both CD40 ligand and CD69. The sequenced sample was CD4+ T cells sorted from PBMCs after roughly 20-hour stimulation, obtained from a patient who received antiretroviral therapy. The origin of the receptors is an adult man with HIV who was CMV-seropositive.

The chain has TRBV18 and TRBJ2-5, with D perhaps assigned TRBD1 or TRBD2 (5 bases each). CDR3 length: 13 amino acids. Germline CDR1 reads KGHSH; CDR2 reads LQKENI. With 3 bases removed from V and 0 bases from J, the gap between germline ends came to 5 bases. The DNA for the CDR3 is TGTGCCAGCTCACCGGGGGACCAAGAGACCCAGTACTTC. Amino acid sequence: CASSPGDQETQYF.

This clone appeared a single time. The chain combines TRBV6-5 with TRBJ1-2, with a tentative D call TRBD1 (6 bases). V was cut by 4 bases and J by 6 bases, with 12 bases left in between. CDR3 length: 13 amino acids. Germline values: CDR1 MNHEY, CDR2 SVGAGI. The CDR3 is CASSWGGKDGYTF. The CDR3 DNA reads TGTGCCAGCAGTTGGGGGGGCAAGGATGGCTACACCTTC.

The rearrangement links TRBV19 to TRBJ2-3, with 8 bases fitting TRBD2. The CDR3 length is 15 residues. Germline V gives CDR1 LNHDA, CDR2 SQIVND (reference sequence). Losses at the gene ends were 8 bases for V and 1 base for J; bases not matched to a gene: 8. CDR3 region: CASRPGGGRTDTQYF. In nucleotides, the CDR3 is TGTGCCAGTCGACCCGGGGGGGGACGCACAGATACGCAGTATTTT.

The chain joins TRBV5-1 to TRBJ2-3; 12 bases are a match to TRBD2. Trimming removed 4 bases from V and 3 bases from J; junction bases left unmatched: 6. The germline V gene encodes CDR1 SGHRS and CDR2 YFSETQ. The CDR3 sequence is 16 residues long. The CDR3 is CASSTPSGGATDTQYF. The CDR3 nucleotides are TGCGCCAGCAGCACTCCTAGCGGGGGGGCGACAGATACGCAGTATTTT.

This clone was observed a handful of times. V and J are TRBV3-1 (or the pseudogene TRBV3-2) and TRBJ2-1; D possibly matches TRBD1 or TRBD2 (6 bases each). Germline V gives CDR1 LGHDT, CDR2 YNNKEL (reference sequence). Trimming stripped 4 bases from V and 0 bases from J, with 10 bases between. The CDR3 covers 15 residues. The CDR3 region is CASSPSGASYNEQFF. The CDR3 DNA follows: TGTGCCAGCAGCCCGTCGGGGGCCTCCTACAATGAGCAGTTCTTC.

CDR3 sequence: CASSVEPGQGSEAFF. CDR3 DNA sequence: TGTGCCAGCAGCGTAGAGCCAGGGCAAGGATCTGAAGCTTTCTTT. The chain uses TRBV9 and TRBJ1-1; TRBD1 might be the D (5 bases). The CDR3 consists of 15 residues. The V and J ends lost 0 bases and 6 bases respectively, with 15 bases between them. Germline V gene sequence: CDR1 SGDLS, CDR2 YYNGEE. The full variable domain, rest sourced from reference TRBV9 and TRBJ1-1, is DSGVTQTPKHLITATGQRVTLRCSPRSGDLSVYWYQQSLDQGLQFLIQYYNGEERAKGNILERFSAQQFPDLHSELNLSSLELGDSALYFCASSVEPGQGSEAFFGQGTRLTVV.

V is TRBV30 and J is TRBJ1-2; a possible D gene is TRBD1 (5 bases). The germline V gene encodes CDR1 GTSNPN and CDR2 SVGIG (reference sequence). The CDR3 spans 15 residues. The ends were cut back, 5 bases at V and 4 bases at J, with 20 bases in the middle. The CDR3 reads CAWSRRLGGVYGYTF. The CDR3 DNA is TGTGCCTGGTCTCGCCGGCTAGGAGGGGTCTATGGCTACACCTTC. Combining the CDR3 with reference TRBV30 and TRBJ1-2 gives the whole variable domain SQTIHQWPATLVQPVGSPLSLECTVEGTSNPNLYWYRQAAGRGLQLLFYSVGIGQISSEVPQNLSASRPQDRQFILSSKKLLLSDSGFYLCAWSRRLGGVYGYTFGSGTRLTVV.

For the CDR3, the DNA is TGTGCCAGCAGCCAAGGGGGGAGACAGGGGGGCTACGAGCAGTACTTC. Amino acid sequence: CASSQGGRQGGYEQYF. This rearrangement joins TRBV14 to TRBJ2-7; 9 positions agree with TRBD1. Germline-derived CDR1 and CDR2 are SGHDN and FVKESK. The CDR3 runs to 16 residues. Trimming removed 1 base from V and 3 bases from J; junction bases left unmatched: 7. Combining the CDR3 with reference TRBV14 and TRBJ2-7 gives the whole variable domain EAGVTQFPSHSVIEKGQTVTLRCDPISGHDNLYWYRRVMGKEIKFLLHFVKESKQDESGMPNNRFLAERTGGTYSTLKVQPAELEDSGVYFCASSQGGRQGGYEQYFGPGTRLTVT.

This clone was detected only once. V usage is TRBV6-5 and J usage is TRBJ2-6, with unresolved D. Trimming took 8 bases from V and 4 from J, leaving 12 bases between them. The germline V gene has CDR1 MNHEY and CDR2 SVGAGI. CDR3 size: 14 residues. The CDR3 reads CASEKVSGANVLTF. In DNA, the CDR3 is TGTGCCAGCGAGAAGGTTAGCGGGGCCAACGTCCTGACTTTC.